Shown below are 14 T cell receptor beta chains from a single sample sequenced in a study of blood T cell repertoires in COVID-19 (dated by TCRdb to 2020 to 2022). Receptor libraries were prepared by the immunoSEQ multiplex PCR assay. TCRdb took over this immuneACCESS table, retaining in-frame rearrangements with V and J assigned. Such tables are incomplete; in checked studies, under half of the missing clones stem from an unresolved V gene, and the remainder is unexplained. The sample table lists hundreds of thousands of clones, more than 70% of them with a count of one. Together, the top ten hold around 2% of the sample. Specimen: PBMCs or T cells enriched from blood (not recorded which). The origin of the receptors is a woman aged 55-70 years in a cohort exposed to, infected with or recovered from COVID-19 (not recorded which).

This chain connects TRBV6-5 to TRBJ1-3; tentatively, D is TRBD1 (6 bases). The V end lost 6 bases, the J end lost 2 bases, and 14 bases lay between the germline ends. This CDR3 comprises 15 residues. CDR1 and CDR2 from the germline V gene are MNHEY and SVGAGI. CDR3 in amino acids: CASRYRDTPGNTIYF. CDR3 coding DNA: TGTGCCAGCAGATACCGGGACACCCCTGGAAACACCATATATTTT.

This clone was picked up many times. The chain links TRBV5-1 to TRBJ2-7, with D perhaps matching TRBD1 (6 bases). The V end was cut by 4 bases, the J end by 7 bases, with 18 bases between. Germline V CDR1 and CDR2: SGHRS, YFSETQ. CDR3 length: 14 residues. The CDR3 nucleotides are TGCGCCAGCAGCGAGGACGGACAGCGTACGGAGCAGTACTTC. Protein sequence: CASSEDGQRTEQYF.

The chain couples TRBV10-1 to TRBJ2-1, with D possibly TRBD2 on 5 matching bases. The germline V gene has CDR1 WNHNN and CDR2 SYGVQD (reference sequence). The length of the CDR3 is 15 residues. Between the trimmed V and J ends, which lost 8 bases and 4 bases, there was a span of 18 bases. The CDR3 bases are TGCGCCAGCTTCGGCGGGCCCCGACCATACAATGAGCAGTTCTTC. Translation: CASFGGPRPYNEQFF.

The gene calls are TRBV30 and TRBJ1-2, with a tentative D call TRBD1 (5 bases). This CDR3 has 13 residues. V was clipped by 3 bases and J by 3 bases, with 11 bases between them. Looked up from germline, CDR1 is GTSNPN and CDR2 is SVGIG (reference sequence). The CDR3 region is CAWSRQYDYGYTF. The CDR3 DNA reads TGTGCCTGGAGCCGACAGTACGACTATGGCTACACCTTC.

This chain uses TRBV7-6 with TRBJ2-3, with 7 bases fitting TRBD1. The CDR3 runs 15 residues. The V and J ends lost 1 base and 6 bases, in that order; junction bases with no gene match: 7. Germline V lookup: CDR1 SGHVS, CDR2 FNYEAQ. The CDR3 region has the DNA TGTGCCAGCAGCTTAGGACAGGGCCCCTCCGATACGCAGTATTTT. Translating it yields CASSLGQGPSDTQYF.

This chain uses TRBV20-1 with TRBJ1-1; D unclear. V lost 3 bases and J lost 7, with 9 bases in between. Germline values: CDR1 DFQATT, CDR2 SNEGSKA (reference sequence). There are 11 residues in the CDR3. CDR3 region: CSASTLLEAFF. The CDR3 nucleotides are TGCAGTGCTAGTACATTGCTTGAAGCTTTCTTT.

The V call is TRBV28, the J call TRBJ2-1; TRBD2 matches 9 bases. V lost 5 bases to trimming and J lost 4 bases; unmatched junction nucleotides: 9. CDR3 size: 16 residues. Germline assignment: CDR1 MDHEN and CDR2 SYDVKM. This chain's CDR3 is CASSILAGASYNEQFF. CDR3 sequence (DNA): TGTGCCAGCAGTATCTTAGCGGGAGCGAGTTACAATGAGCAGTTCTTC.

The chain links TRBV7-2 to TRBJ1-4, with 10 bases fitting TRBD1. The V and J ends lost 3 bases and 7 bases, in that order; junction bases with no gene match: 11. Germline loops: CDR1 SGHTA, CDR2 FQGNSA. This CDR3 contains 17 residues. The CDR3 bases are TGTGCCAGCAGCTTTTCCGTGACAGGGGGCTTCGGTGAAAAACTGTTTTTT. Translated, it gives CASSFSVTGGFGEKLFF.

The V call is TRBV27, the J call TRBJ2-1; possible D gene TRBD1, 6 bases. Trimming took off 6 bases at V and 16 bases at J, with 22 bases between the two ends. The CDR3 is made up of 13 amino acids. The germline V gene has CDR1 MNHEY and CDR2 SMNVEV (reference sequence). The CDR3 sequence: CASSPRQAQSHFF. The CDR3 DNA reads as TGTGCCAGCAGCCCGAGACAGGCACAATCCCACTTCTTC.

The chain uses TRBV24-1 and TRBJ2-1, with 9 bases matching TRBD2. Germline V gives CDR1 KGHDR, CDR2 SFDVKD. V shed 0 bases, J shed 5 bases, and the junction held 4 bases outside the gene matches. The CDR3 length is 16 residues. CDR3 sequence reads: CATSDLGSGSNNEQFF. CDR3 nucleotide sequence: TGTGCCACCAGTGATTTGGGTAGCGGGAGTAACAATGAGCAGTTCTTC.

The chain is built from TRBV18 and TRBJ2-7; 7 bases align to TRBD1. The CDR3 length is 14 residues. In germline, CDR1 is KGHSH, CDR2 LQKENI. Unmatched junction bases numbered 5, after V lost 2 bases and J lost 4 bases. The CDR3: CASSPGTVIYEQYF. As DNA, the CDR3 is TGTGCCAGCTCACCAGGGACAGTGATTTACGAGCAGTACTTC.

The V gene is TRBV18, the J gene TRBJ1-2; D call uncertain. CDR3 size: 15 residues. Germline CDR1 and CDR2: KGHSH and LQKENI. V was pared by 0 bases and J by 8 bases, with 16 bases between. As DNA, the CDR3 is TGTGCCAGCTCACCACCGACACCCGCCCAGGCAGGCTACACCTTC. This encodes CASSPPTPAQAGYTF.

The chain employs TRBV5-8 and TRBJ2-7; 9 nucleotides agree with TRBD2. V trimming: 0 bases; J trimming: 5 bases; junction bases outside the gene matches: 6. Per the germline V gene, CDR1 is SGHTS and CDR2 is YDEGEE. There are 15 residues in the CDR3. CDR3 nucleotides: TGTGCCAGCAGCTTGGCGGGACTAGCAGGCGACGAGCAGTACTTC. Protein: CASSLAGLAGDEQYF.

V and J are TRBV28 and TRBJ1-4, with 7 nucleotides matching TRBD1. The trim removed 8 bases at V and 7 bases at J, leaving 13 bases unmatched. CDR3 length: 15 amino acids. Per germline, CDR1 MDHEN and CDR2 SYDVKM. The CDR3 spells CASCKLGGISEKLFF. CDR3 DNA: TGTGCCAGCTGCAAGTTAGGGGGCATAAGTGAAAAACTGTTTTTT. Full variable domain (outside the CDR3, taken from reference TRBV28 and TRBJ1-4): DVKVTQSSRYLVKRTGEKVFLECVQDMDHENMFWYRQDPGLGLRLIYFSYDVKMKEKGDIPEGYSVSREKKERFSLILESASTNQTSMYLCASCKLGGISEKLFFGSGTQLSVL.